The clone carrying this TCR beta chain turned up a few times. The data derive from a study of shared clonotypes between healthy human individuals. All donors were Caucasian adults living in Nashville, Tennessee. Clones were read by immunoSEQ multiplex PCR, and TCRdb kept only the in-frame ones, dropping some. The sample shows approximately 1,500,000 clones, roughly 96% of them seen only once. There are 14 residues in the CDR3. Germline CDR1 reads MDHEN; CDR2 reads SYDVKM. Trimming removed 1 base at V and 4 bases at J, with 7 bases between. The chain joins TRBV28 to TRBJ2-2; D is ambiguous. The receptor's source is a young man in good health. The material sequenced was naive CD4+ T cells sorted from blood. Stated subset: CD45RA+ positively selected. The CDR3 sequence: CASSLLWITGELFF. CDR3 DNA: TGTGCCAGCAGTTTATTATGGATCACCGGGGAGCTGTTTTTT.